The rows below give T cell receptor beta chains drawn from one sample of a study of cytomegalovirus exposure and HLA in healthy donors. Generated by immunoSEQ multiplex PCR, the TCRdb table keeps only in-frame clones and is missing some. The sample contains roughly 200,000 clones, about three quarters of which appear only once. Sequenced: PBMCs. The receptor set was obtained from a man in his forties in good health and CMV-seronegative. Each CDR3 is given with its conserved first and last residue. Each record gives: J gene, V gene, clone size, CDR3 protein. A clone size is listed for some rows: how often the clone was seen (once, few, many), or a class if it is expanded.

>TRBJ1-2|TRBV18|.
CASSPPSQGAYGYTF
>TRBJ1-1|TRBV7-2|.
CASSPRTLATEAFF
>TRBJ1-2|TRBV6-5|.
CASSGDSYGYTF
>TRBJ2-1|TRBV10-1|.
CASSESTRGMSYNEQFF
>TRBJ1-1|TRBV5-1|.
CASSPGGGLGTEAFF
>TRBJ2-5|TRBV12-5|.
CASGMTSGLKETQYF
>TRBJ2-7|TRBV6-1|once
CASSERAGPYEQYF
>TRBJ2-7|TRBV5-4|.
CASSGWTSGQDEQYF
>TRBJ2-7|TRBV5-1|.
CASSPLQGNYEQYF
>TRBJ1-5|TRBV10-2|.
CASSIGQMNQPQHF